The clone carrying this T cell receptor (beta chain) is a singleton in its sample. CDR1 is WNHNN and CDR2 is SYGVQD in the germline V gene (reference sequence). The CDR3 totals 15 residues. The ends lost 4 bases at V and 2 bases at J; junction bases unmatched: 4. The sample originates from a study of shared clonotypes between healthy human individuals. The method was immunoSEQ multiplex PCR; TCRdb's version includes in-frame clones alone and lacks a portion of them. The sample shows about 1.5 million clones, approximately 96% of them seen only once. Sequencing was performed on naive CD4+ T cells sorted from blood. This sample's subset: CD45RA+ positively selected. The origin of this receptor is a man younger than 45 in good health. The chain employs TRBV10-1 and TRBJ2-1; 8 bases line up with TRBD2. The CDR3 region has the DNA TGCGCCAGCAGTGCCGGGACTAGGACCTACAATGAGCAGTTCTTC. Protein: CASSAGTRTYNEQFF.